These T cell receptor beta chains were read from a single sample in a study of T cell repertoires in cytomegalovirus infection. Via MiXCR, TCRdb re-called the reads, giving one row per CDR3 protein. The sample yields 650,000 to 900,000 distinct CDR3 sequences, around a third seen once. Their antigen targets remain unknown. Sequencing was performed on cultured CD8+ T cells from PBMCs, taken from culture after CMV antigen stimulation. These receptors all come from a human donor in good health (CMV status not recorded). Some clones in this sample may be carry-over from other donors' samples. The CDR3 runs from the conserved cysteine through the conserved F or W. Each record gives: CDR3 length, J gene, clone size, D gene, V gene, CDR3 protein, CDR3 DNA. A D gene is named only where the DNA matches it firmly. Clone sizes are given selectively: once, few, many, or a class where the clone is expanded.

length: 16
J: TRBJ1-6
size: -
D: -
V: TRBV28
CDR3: CASSLMPPGSNSPLHF
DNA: TGTGCCAGCAGTTTAATGCCGCCCGGGAGTAATTCACCCCTCCACTTT

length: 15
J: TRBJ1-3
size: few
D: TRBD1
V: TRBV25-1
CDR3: CASSLQGGTGNTIYF
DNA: TGTGCCAGCAGTCTACAGGGGGGAACTGGAAACACCATATATTTT

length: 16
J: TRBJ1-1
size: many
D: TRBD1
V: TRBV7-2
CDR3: CASSLLRGPMNTEAFF
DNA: TGTGCCAGCAGCTTATTGAGGGGGCCGATGAACACTGAAGCTTTCTTT

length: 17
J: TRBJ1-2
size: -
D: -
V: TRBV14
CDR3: CASSQDFEPGANYGYTF
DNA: TGTGCCAGCAGCCAGGACTTCGAACCAGGAGCTAACTATGGCTACACCTTC

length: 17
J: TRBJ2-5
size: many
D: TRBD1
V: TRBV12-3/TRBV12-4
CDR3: CASRTDRGTSAVETQYF
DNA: TGTGCCAGCAGGACGGACAGGGGCACTTCCGCAGTGGAGACCCAGTACTTC

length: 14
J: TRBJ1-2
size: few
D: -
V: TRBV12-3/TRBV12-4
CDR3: CASSPDISLDGYTF
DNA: TGTGCCAGCAGCCCCGATATTTCCCTGGATGGCTACACCTTC

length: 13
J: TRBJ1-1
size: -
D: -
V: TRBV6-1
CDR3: CASSDRGWTEAFF
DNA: TGTGCCAGCAGTGATAGGGGCTGGACTGAAGCTTTCTTT

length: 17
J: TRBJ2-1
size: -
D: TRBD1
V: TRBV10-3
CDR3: CAIRARTGLSSYNEQFF
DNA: TGTGCCATCAGAGCACGGACAGGGCTCAGCTCCTACAATGAGCAGTTCTTC

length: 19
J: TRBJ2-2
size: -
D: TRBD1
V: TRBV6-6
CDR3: CASSLTGQTSMGNTGELFF
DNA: TGTGCCAGCAGTCTGACAGGGCAGACGTCGATGGGGAACACCGGGGAGCTGTTTTTT

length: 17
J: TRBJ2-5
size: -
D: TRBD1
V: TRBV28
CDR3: CASSQIETGTDQETQYF
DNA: TGTGCCAGCAGTCAGATAGAGACAGGGACCGACCAAGAGACCCAGTACTTC

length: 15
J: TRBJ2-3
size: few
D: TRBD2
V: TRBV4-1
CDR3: CASSIAGALTDTQYF
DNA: TGCGCCAGCAGCATAGCGGGGGCCCTCACAGATACGCAGTATTTT

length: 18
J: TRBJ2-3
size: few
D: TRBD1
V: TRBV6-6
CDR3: CASSYSIGTGGETDTQYF
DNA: TGTGCCAGCAGTTACTCGATCGGGACAGGGGGCGAGACAGATACGCAGTATTTT

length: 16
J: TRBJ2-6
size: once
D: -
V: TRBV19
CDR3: CASSMSLGAGANVLTF
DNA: TGTGCCAGTAGTATGTCACTGGGGGCTGGGGCCAACGTCCTGACTTTC

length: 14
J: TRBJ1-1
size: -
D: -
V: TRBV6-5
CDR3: CASSLGAGPPEAFF
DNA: TGTGCCAGCAGTTTGGGGGCCGGGCCCCCTGAAGCTTTCTTT

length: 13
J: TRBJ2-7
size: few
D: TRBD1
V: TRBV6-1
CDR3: CASSYTGEREQYF
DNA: TGTGCCAGCAGTTATACAGGGGAGAGGGAGCAGTACTTC

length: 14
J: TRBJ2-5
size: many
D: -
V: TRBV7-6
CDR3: CASNMDSLEGTQYF
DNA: TGTGCCAGCAACATGGACAGTCTTGAGGGGACCCAGTACTTC

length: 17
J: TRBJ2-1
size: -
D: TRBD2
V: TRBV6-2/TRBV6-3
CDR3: CASSYSRLAGHYNEQFF
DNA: TGTGCCAGCAGTTACTCCCGACTAGCGGGACACTACAATGAGCAGTTCTTC